This T cell receptor (beta chain) was obtained from a study of T cell clones after liver transplantation. About the research overall: At least one year of complete immunosuppression withdrawal without enzymes over twice normal defined tolerance. General study results and limits: Small, mixed patient groups and varying post-transplant times limit these conclusions.

Germline-derived CDR1 and CDR2 are SGHNT and YENEEA. The CDR3 runs to 16 residues. With V trimmed by 1 base and J by 3 bases, 8 bases remained unmatched. Libraries were prepared by immunoSEQ multiplex PCR; TCRdb keeps only in-frame clonotypes and omits some of them. Of some 33,000 clones in the sample, around 94% are singletons; the top ten hold roughly a quarter. To note about this clone: Antigen specificity is unknown.

The chain carries TRBV11-3 and TRBJ2-5; 7 bases match TRBD2. The sequencing here drew on CD8+ T cells from blood, taken 12 months after liver transplant. This receptor was identified in a human patient who received a liver transplant. Some T cells may originate from the graft donor. CDR3 coding DNA: TGTGCCAGCAGCTTAGCCCGTACCGGGGGGAAAGAGACCCAGTACTTC. It is translated as CASSLARTGGKETQYF.